Detailed here is one T cell receptor (beta chain). What it binds is unknown. This specimen belongs to a study of cytomegalovirus exposure and HLA in healthy donors. Background on the study: The Caucasian-associated ancestry cluster contained more than 75% of the approximately 390 genotyped donors. Overall study findings and caveats: Cytomegalovirus-associated status was assigned to approximately 160 TCR beta chains. Near-uniform donor sequencing depth was presumed by presence/absence analyses.

This CDR3 is built from 15 residues. V gave up 4 bases and J gave up 0 bases; unmatched junction bases: 4. CDR1 SGHRS and CDR2 YFSETQ come from the germline V gene. Use of 60 Vbeta and 13 Jbeta primers characterized the PCR. Here immunoSEQ multiplex PCR was the method, and the copy in TCRdb shows in-frame clones only, minus some. The data contain hundreds of thousands of clones, about 89% of them singletons. The chain employs TRBV5-1 and TRBJ1-3; 7 bases are shared with TRBD1. This sequence was found in a woman younger than 30 in good health and CMV-seronegative. The source material was PBMCs. This CDR3 reads CASSGQDFSGNTIYF. DNA of the CDR3: TGCGCCAGCAGCGGACAGGACTTCTCTGGAAACACCATATATTTT. The variable domain in full, with the rest retrieved from reference TRBV5-1 and TRBJ1-3, is KAGVTQTPRYLIKTRGQQVTLSCSPISGHRSVSWYQQTPGQGLQFLFEYFSETQRNKGNFPGRFSGRQFSNSRSEMNVSTLELGDSALYLCASSGQDFSGNTIYFGEGSWLTVV.